This TCR beta chain derives from a study of regulatory T cells in long-lasting Graves disease. Study in general: Graves' patients diagnosed newly had used antithyroid drugs under 3 months.

Through Arm-PCR of CDR3 regions and iRepertoire HTBI primers, TCR beta libraries were built. One entry per CDR3 protein, called by TCRdb with MiXCR from the multiplex PCR reads. The repertoire consists of about 500,000 distinct CDR3 sequences, with around 16% occurring once and the leading ten covering less than 15%. This clonotype was recorded at least ten times. Trimming left V 5 bases short and J 0 bases short, with 15 bases between. CDR1 SGHAT and CDR2 FQNNGV come from the germline V gene. The CDR3 totals 16 residues. Time point in this sample: newly diagnosed GD, antithyroid drugs for less than 3 months. There was RNA extracted from PBMCs, and the TCR library was made from it. The same data also went into a second study, on T cells in Graves' hyperthyroidism and ophthalmopathy.

This receptor was obtained from a man aged 35 to 55 with Graves disease. The chain links TRBV11-2 to TRBJ2-3, with D perhaps matching TRBD1 or TRBD2 (5 bases each). The input for sequencing was peripheral blood mononuclear cells (PBMCs), taken at new diagnosis, from a patient treated with antithyroid drugs. CDR3 amino acids: CASSTRLGTSTDTQYF. The CDR3 DNA sequence: TGTGCCAGCAGCACGAGACTTGGGACCAGCACAGATACGCAGTATTTT. The full variable domain, with the rest looked up from reference TRBV11-2 and TRBJ2-3, is EAGVAQSPRYKIIEKRQSVAFWCNPISGHATLYWYQQILGQGPKLLIQFQNNGVVDDSQLPKDRFSAERLKGVDSTLKIQPAKLEDSAVYLCASSTRLGTSTDTQYFGPGTRLTVL.